The 27 T cell receptor beta chains below all came from one sample that was sequenced in a study of monozygotic twins with inflammatory bowel disease. TCRdb reprocessed the 5' RACE reads and keeps a single row for each CDR3 protein, giving no DNA. There are 300,000 to 350,000 distinct CDR3 sequences in the sample, with 2% to 2.5% held by the top ten. The specimen was blood. These TCRs come from a human donor with ulcerative colitis or Crohn's disease, or a healthy co-twin of an affected twin (not recorded which).

This chain uses TRBV19 with TRBJ2-7; the D call of TRBD1 rests on TCRdb alone, since no DNA is present to check it. In germline, CDR1 is LNHDA, CDR2 SQIVND (reference sequence). The CDR3 consists of 14 residues. This CDR3 reads CASSNGQATHEQYF.

The V and J genes are TRBV4-2 and TRBJ2-7; the TRBD2 assignment by TCRdb is unverifiable without DNA. The CDR3 consists of 14 residues. The germline gives CDR1 LGHNA, CDR2 YNFKEQ. The CDR3 loop is CASSQELVRYEQYF.

The V gene is TRBV10-3, the J gene TRBJ1-2; the TCRdb call, TRBD1, lacks DNA for checking. This CDR3 is built from 17 residues. Germline-derived CDR1 and CDR2 are ENHRY and SYGVKD. The CDR3: CAISEPLRDSGANGYTF.

The V and J genes are TRBV20-1 and TRBJ1-1. The CDR3 covers 12 residues. Germline V gene sequence: CDR1 DFQATT, CDR2 SNEGSKA (reference sequence). The CDR3 loop reads CSASPGSTEAFF.

The chain employs TRBV15 and TRBJ1-5; TCRdb's D call, TRBD1, is unchecked because there is no DNA. CDR1 LNHNV and CDR2 YYDKDF come from the germline V gene (reference sequence). This CDR3 region has 16 residues. The CDR3 here is CATSRGDRGNNQPQHF.

This chain links TRBV5-1 with TRBJ2-5; the D call of TRBD1 rests on TCRdb alone, since no DNA is present to check it. Germline CDR1 reads SGHRS; CDR2 reads YFSETQ. The CDR3 runs to 16 residues. The CDR3: CASSSDWGVLEETQYF. The variable domain in full, with the rest retrieved from reference TRBV5-1 and TRBJ2-5, is KAGVTQTPRYLIKTRGQQVTLSCSPISGHRSVSWYQQTPGQGLQFLFEYFSETQRNKGNFPGRFSGRQFSNSRSEMNVSTLELGDSALYLCASSSDWGVLEETQYFGPGTRLLVL.

This chain links TRBV29-1 with TRBJ1-1. The CDR3 is 11 residues long. Per germline, CDR1 SQVTM and CDR2 ANQGSEA. CDR3 in amino acids: CTHHRNTEAFF.

The V and J genes are TRBV20-1 and TRBJ1-1. The CDR3 contains 13 residues. The germline gives CDR1 DFQATT, CDR2 SNEGSKA (reference sequence). The CDR3 reads CSALRDRNTEAFF.

V and J are TRBV5-1 and TRBJ2-2; TCRdb returns TRBD1, unconfirmable since there is no DNA. The CDR3 length is 16 residues. Germline V gene sequence: CDR1 SGHRS, CDR2 YFSETQ. CDR3 protein: CASSLGTGQRTGELFF.

V gene TRBV25-1 combines with J gene TRBJ1-1. CDR3 size: 19 residues. Germline CDR1 reads MGHDK; CDR2 reads SYGVNS. The CDR3: CASSGITGAIGEMNTEAFF.

The V gene is TRBV4-2, the J gene TRBJ2-5; TCRdb designates TRBD1, a call that cannot be tested without DNA. The CDR3 spans 16 residues. CDR1 LGHNA and CDR2 YNFKEQ come from the germline V gene. CDR3 region: CASSQTGTGFGETQYF.

The chain has TRBV20-1 and TRBJ2-5; TCRdb outputs TRBD1, but without DNA this stays unchecked. CDR1 DFQATT and CDR2 SNEGSKA come from the germline V gene (reference sequence). The length of the CDR3 is 14 residues. CDR3 loop: CSAQEGHPQETQYF.

The chain couples TRBV12-3 or TRBV12-4 to TRBJ2-1; the D call from TCRdb, TRBD1, cannot be confirmed without DNA. The CDR3 length is 16 residues. CDR3: CASSSSWRDRYNEQFF.

J is TRBJ2-1 and V is TRBV11-3; no DNA is available, so the TRBD2 call from TCRdb remains unchecked. Germline assignment: CDR1 SGHNT and CDR2 YENEEA. The CDR3 spans 16 residues. This CDR3 is CASSLDLFSDYNEQFF.

The J gene is TRBJ2-1, the V gene TRBV28; TCRdb designates TRBD1, a call that cannot be tested without DNA. The length of the CDR3 is 17 residues. Germline lookup yields CDR1 MDHEN and CDR2 SYDVKM. The CDR3 region is CASSLPSGGSSVNEQFF.

The gene calls are TRBV7-2 and TRBJ2-3; TCRdb calls TRBD1, which cannot be checked without DNA. The CDR3 sequence is 12 residues long. Germline assignment: CDR1 SGHTA and CDR2 FQGNSA. This chain's CDR3 is CASIRGTDTQYF.

The chain carries TRBV21-1 and TRBJ2-6. TRBV21-1 is a pseudogene locus. This CDR3 spans 18 amino acids. CDR3: CASSKGEGLSSGANVLTF.

V gene TRBV6-1 combines with J gene TRBJ2-5; TCRdb selects TRBD1, and the lack of DNA leaves this call unchecked. CDR3 size: 15 residues. Germline V gives CDR1 MNHNS, CDR2 SASEGT. The CDR3 loop is CASSRSRDRAETQYF.

J is TRBJ2-7 and V is TRBV28; absent DNA, TCRdb's TRBD2 call cannot be checked. The CDR3 consists of 13 residues. Germline CDR1 reads MDHEN; CDR2 reads SYDVKM. The CDR3 sequence: CASRGAALYEQYF.

This chain joins TRBV27 and TRBJ2-6. The CDR3 has 13 amino acids. CDR1 is MNHEY and CDR2 is SMNVEV in the germline V gene (reference sequence). The CDR3 loop reads CASLGTGANVLTF.

This chain joins TRBV20-1 and TRBJ1-2; the TRBD1 assignment by TCRdb is unverifiable without DNA. Per the germline V gene, CDR1 is DFQATT and CDR2 is SNEGSKA (reference sequence). This CDR3 spans 12 amino acids. CDR3 in amino acids: CSAQTDSYGYTF.

The chain links TRBV11-1 to TRBJ2-7; the D gene TCRdb calls, TRBD1, cannot be checked with no DNA. CDR1 and CDR2 from the germline V gene are SGHAT and FQDESV (reference sequence). The CDR3 extends over 16 amino acids. The chain's CDR3 is CASSLDRGRSSYEQYF.

This chain joins TRBV7-2 and TRBJ2-7; there is no DNA to check the TCRdb D call of TRBD2. Germline CDR1 SGHTA, CDR2 FQGNSA. The CDR3 runs 17 residues. CDR3 residues: CASSHPTSGGSSYEQYF.

The genes are TRBV28 and TRBJ1-5; as DNA is missing, the TRBD1 call by TCRdb cannot be tested. The CDR3 is 15 amino acids. CDR1 and CDR2 from the germline V gene are MDHEN and SYDVKM. The CDR3 sequence is CASSSPGSQSQPQHF.

The V and J genes are TRBV6-6 and TRBJ1-5; TCRdb names TRBD1, which stays unverified in the absence of DNA. CDR1 and CDR2 (germline): MNHNY, SVGAGI (reference sequence). The CDR3 spans 22 residues. The chain's CDR3 is CARHMGRKAPGEGVCSNQPQHF.

The chain carries TRBV12-3 or TRBV12-4 and TRBJ2-1; TCRdb outputs TRBD1, but without DNA this stays unchecked. This CDR3 comprises 17 residues. CDR3 residues: CASSSTHRDKSYNEQFF.

V gene TRBV20-1 combines with J gene TRBJ2-7. Per the germline V gene, CDR1 is DFQATT and CDR2 is SNEGSKA (reference sequence). This CDR3 region has 12 residues. Here the CDR3 reads CSAATNNYEQYF.